These 9 T cell receptor beta chains were all obtained from the same sample, sequenced in a study of somatic mutations in cytotoxic T cells in rheumatoid arthritis. Produced via immunoSEQ multiplex PCR; TCRdb's table is partial and in-frame only. The data contain about 14,000 clones, 60% to 85% of them singletons. Sequences were obtained from CD8+ T cells sorted from blood. These receptors all stem from an adult with rheumatoid arthritis.

The chain recombines TRBV7-3 with TRBJ1-6; maybe TRBD1 (6 bases). The ends were cut back, 5 bases at V and 12 bases at J, with 14 bases in the middle. CDR3 length equals 13 residues. CDR1 is SGHTA, CDR2 FQGTGA, per germline. The CDR3 DNA sequence: TGTGCCAGCAGCGTAAACAGGGATGGACCCCTCCACTTT. Its protein is CASSVNRDGPLHF.

J is TRBJ2-3 and V is TRBV28; TRBD1 aligns across 9 bases. There are 16 residues in the CDR3. V lost 6 bases, J lost 2 bases, and 9 bases stayed unmatched. CDR1 is MDHEN and CDR2 is SYDVKM in the germline V gene. CDR3: CASSDEGQGFTDTQYF. Written as DNA, the CDR3 is TGTGCCAGCAGCGACGAGGGACAGGGCTTCACAGATACGCAGTATTTT.

V is TRBV7-6 and J is TRBJ2-1; possible D gene TRBD2, 7 bases. The CDR3 is 13 residues long. V gave up 9 bases and J gave up 6 bases, with 15 bases separating them. Per the germline V gene, CDR1 is SGHVS and CDR2 is FNYEAQ. CDR3 coding DNA: TGTGCCAGTAGGGGGGCGGGGGCCAATGAGCAGTTCTTC. It is translated as CASRGAGANEQFF. Based on the CDR3 plus reference TRBV7-6 and TRBJ2-1, the full variable domain is GAGVSQSPRYKVTKRGQDVALRCDPISGHVSLYWYRQALGQGPEFLTYFNYEAQQDKSGLPNDRFSAERPEGSISTLTIQRTEQRDSAMYRCASRGAGANEQFFGPGTRLTVL.

The V and J genes are TRBV6-5 and TRBJ1-2; TRBD1 might be the D (6 bases). The CDR3 totals 13 residues. The germline V and J ends were trimmed by 6 bases and 7 bases, with 15 bases remaining between them. The germline V gene has CDR1 MNHEY and CDR2 SVGAGI. CDR3: CASSSGGAIGYTF. In DNA form, the CDR3 reads TGTGCCAGCAGCTCGGGGGGGGCAATTGGCTACACCTTC.

The rearrangement uses TRBV11-1 and TRBJ1-1, with D unclear. The germline V gene has CDR1 SGHAT and CDR2 FQDESV (reference sequence). Trimming stripped 3 bases from V and 0 bases from J, with 5 bases between. CDR3 length: 13 amino acids. The CDR3 here is CASSFWVNTEAFF. The DNA of the CDR3 is TGTGCCAGCAGCTTTTGGGTGAACACTGAAGCTTTCTTT.

The chain couples TRBV5-1 to TRBJ2-2; 7 bases are a match to TRBD1. Per germline, CDR1 SGHRS and CDR2 YFSETQ. The CDR3 is made up of 15 amino acids. Trimming took 4 bases from V and 6 from J; bases not matched to a gene: 9. The DNA for the CDR3 is TGCGCCAGCAGCATGACAGGGAGAAGGGCCGGGGAGCTGTTTTTT. It encodes CASSMTGRRAGELFF.

The V call is TRBV2, the J call TRBJ2-7, with D perhaps assigned TRBD1 or TRBD2 (5 bases each). Germline CDR1 and CDR2: SNHLY and FYNNEI. The V end lost 4 bases, the J end lost 3 bases, and 13 bases lay between the germline ends. The CDR3 is 14 amino acids. The CDR3 DNA follows: TGTGCCAGCAGTGTGGACGAGGGGTACTACGAGCAGTACTTC. This codes for CASSVDEGYYEQYF.

This clone appeared once. The gene calls are TRBV4-1 and TRBJ2-3; D is tentatively TRBD1 or TRBD2 (5 bases each). Germline-derived CDR1 and CDR2 are MGHRA and YSYEKL. Trimming cost V 0 bases and J 6 bases, with 22 bases left between them. CDR3 length: 18 residues. DNA for the CDR3: TGCGCCAGCAGCCAAGAACCGCGAGGGGTCGCGCGTACCGATACGCAGTATTTT. It specifies CASSQEPRGVARTDTQYF.

This chain joins TRBV9 and TRBJ2-1; TRBD2 agrees at 11 bases. Per the germline V gene, CDR1 is SGDLS and CDR2 is YYNGEE. Trimming at V came to 1 base and at J to 3 bases, leaving 3 bases not matched to a gene. The CDR3 covers 16 residues. CDR3 residues: CASSVRLAGSYNEQFF. The CDR3, as DNA: TGTGCCAGCAGCGTAAGACTAGCGGGGAGCTACAATGAGCAGTTCTTC.